The source of this T cell receptor beta chain is a study of cytomegalovirus exposure and HLA in healthy donors. The PCR ran on 60 Vbeta and 13 Jbeta primers. Assay: immunoSEQ multiplex PCR; the TCRdb copy retains only in-frame clones and omits some. The sample shows approximately 210,000 clones, 60% to 80% of them seen only once. The CDR3 totals 15 residues. Trimming removed 6 bases from V and 5 bases from J, with 21 bases in between. Per germline, CDR1 SGHKS and CDR2 YYEKEE (reference sequence). The sequenced sample consisted of PBMCs. The clonotype comes from a male donor in good health and CMV-seronegative. The chain links TRBV5-5 to TRBJ2-7, with D possibly TRBD1 on 6 matching bases. This CDR3 reads CASNPLPTGFNEQYF. As DNA, the CDR3 is TGTGCCAGCAACCCCCTGCCAACAGGGTTCAACGAGCAGTACTTC.